Following are 13 T cell receptor beta chains from one sample sequenced in a study of Ad26.COV2.S vaccination and SARS-CoV-2 variants. TCRdb keeps only in-frame clones here, not all; method: immunoSEQ multiplex PCR. The sample contains a few hundred thousand clones, over 80% of which appear only once. Noted treatment: around 19 received Ad26.COV2.S at low or high dose, single or two shots; a few received placebo; per-sample allocation not given. At day 63 after the first vaccine or placebo injection, samples were drawn. Sequences were derived from peripheral blood, sampled in a trial of Ad26.COV2.S vaccine versus placebo. The receptors were gathered from a person between 18 and 65 years old who received the Ad26.COV2.S COVID-19 vaccine or a placebo.

The chain links TRBV7-9 to TRBJ1-2, with D maybe TRBD1 (5 bases). V was trimmed by 3 bases and J by 4 bases, leaving 15 bases between them. The CDR3 is made up of 15 amino acids. CDR1 SEHNR and CDR2 FQNEAQ come from the germline V gene (reference sequence). Here the CDR3 reads CASSFGADPLYGYTF. The CDR3 DNA sequence: TGTGCCAGCAGCTTCGGGGCAGACCCTCTCTATGGCTACACCTTC.

This clone was recorded only once. The chain combines TRBV19 with TRBJ1-1; D unclear. This CDR3 spans 14 amino acids. V was pared by 2 bases and J by 1 base, with 8 bases between. CDR1 and CDR2 from the germline V gene are LNHDA and SQIVND (reference sequence). CDR3 loop: CASSIMTTNTEAFF. The CDR3 coding sequence is TGTGCCAGTAGTATAATGACTACGAACACTGAAGCTTTCTTT.

CDR3 region: CASSYVGADHEQYF. CDR3 nucleotides: TGTGCCAGCAGTTACGTGGGGGCGGACCACGAGCAGTACTTC. V usage is TRBV6-2 or TRBV6-3 and J usage is TRBJ2-7; a weak D match, TRBD1 (6 bases). V lost 2 bases to trimming and J lost 5 bases, with 13 bases between them. From germline, CDR1 is MNHEY and CDR2 SVGEGT. The CDR3 totals 14 residues.

The CDR3 sequence: CASSPPGLAGGRADTQYF. The CDR3 DNA sequence: TGTGCCAGCAGCCCCCCGGGACTAGCGGGTGGTCGGGCAGATACGCAGTATTTT. The V and J genes are TRBV7-9 and TRBJ2-3; 12 positions match TRBD2. With 5 bases clipped from V and 4 bases from J, the junction kept 13 bases outside the gene matches. Germline CDR1 reads SEHNR; CDR2 reads FQNEAQ (reference sequence). The CDR3 runs to 18 residues.

The gene calls are TRBV27 and TRBJ1-6; possibly TRBD1 for D (5 bases). The V and J ends lost 5 bases and 8 bases respectively, with 16 bases between them. Looked up from germline, CDR1 is MNHEY and CDR2 is SMNVEV (reference sequence). This CDR3 has 15 amino acids. The CDR3 DNA reads as TGTGCCAGCAGTCGTGGACTTTCCAGGGATTCACCCCTCCACTTT. Amino acid sequence: CASSRGLSRDSPLHF.

J is TRBJ1-4 and V is TRBV14, with D unclear. The CDR3 runs 13 residues. Trimming took 1 base from V and 7 from J, leaving 7 bases between them. Germline CDR1 and CDR2: SGHDN and FVKESK. Written as DNA, the CDR3 is TGTGCCAGCAGCCAAGGGGGAGGTGAAAAACTGTTTTTT. Amino acid sequence: CASSQGGGEKLFF.

This clone was recorded only once. In DNA form, the CDR3 reads TGTGCCAGCAGCCCCGGGGGTTCGAGGGTGTGGCCCCAGCATTTT. Its protein is CASSPGGSRVWPQHF. The V and J genes are TRBV7-2 and TRBJ1-5; D is perhaps TRBD1 (5 bases). CDR1 is SGHTA, CDR2 FQGNSA, per germline. The CDR3 consists of 15 residues. V lost 5 bases to trimming and J lost 9 bases, with 20 bases between them.

V is TRBV4-3 and J is TRBJ1-5, with a weak D call TRBD1 (5 bases). Trimming took off 0 bases at V and 3 bases at J, with 15 bases between the two ends. Germline V gene lookup returns CDR1 LGHNA and CDR2 YSLEER. The CDR3 length is 17 residues. CDR3 nucleotides: TGCGCCAGCAGCCAAGATCTAGGCGACAGTGTCAATCAGCCCCAGCATTTT. Translated, it gives CASSQDLGDSVNQPQHF.

The chain uses TRBV6-5 and TRBJ1-1; D is possibly TRBD1 (6 bases). From germline, CDR1 is MNHEY and CDR2 SVGAGI. Trimming pared 2 bases from V and 7 bases from J, leaving 14 bases between. The CDR3 is 14 amino acids. The CDR3 DNA reads as TGTGCCAGCAGTTACCTACAGGGCTTTTTTGAAGCTTTCTTT. Translation gives CASSYLQGFFEAFF.

This chain joins TRBV9 and TRBJ1-2; TRBD1 matches at 8 bases. V shed 0 bases, J shed 8 bases, and the junction held 9 bases outside the gene matches. There are 15 residues in the CDR3. Per the germline V gene, CDR1 is SGDLS and CDR2 is YYNGEE. CDR3 residues: CASSVADRGLGGYTF. The CDR3 DNA sequence: TGTGCCAGCAGCGTAGCTGACAGGGGATTGGGAGGCTACACCTTC.

The V and J genes are TRBV19 and TRBJ1-2; 7 bases map to TRBD1. V shed 3 bases and J 8 bases; nucleotides not matched to a gene: 12. Germline CDR1 is LNHDA and CDR2 is SQIVND (reference sequence). This CDR3 contains 15 residues. This chain's CDR3 is CASSIPPTGLRGYTF. As DNA, the CDR3 is TGTGCCAGTAGTATCCCTCCGACAGGGTTACGCGGCTACACCTTC.

This chain uses TRBV5-1 with TRBJ1-1; D gene unclear. Germline CDR1 SGHRS, CDR2 YFSETQ. With 6 bases removed from V and 1 base from J, the gap between germline ends came to 10 bases. The CDR3 is 13 residues long. CDR3 region: CASTSAGNTEAFF. The CDR3 region has the DNA TGCGCCAGCACTTCCGCGGGGAACACTGAAGCTTTCTTT.

The CDR3 DNA reads as TGTGCCAGCAGTGACTCTTGGGGGGGGCCAGCTTTCTTT. Its translation: CASSDSWGGPAFF. The rearrangement links TRBV25-1 to TRBJ1-1, with D tentatively TRBD1 (6 bases). V lost 3 bases to trimming and J lost 10 bases, with 15 bases between them. CDR3 length equals 13 residues. CDR1 MGHDK and CDR2 SYGVNS come from the germline V gene.